The text below deals with one TCR beta chain. The data originate from a study of T-cell reconstitution after alpha-beta-depleted transplantation in children. The library targeted TCRbeta and was prepared with unique molecular identifiers. TCRdb recomputed calls from the PCR reads with MiXCR, one row per CDR3 protein. Among hundreds of thousands of distinct CDR3 sequences, 15% to 20% were seen once, and the ten largest hold just over 40%. The germline V gene has CDR1 SEHNR and CDR2 FQNEAQ (reference sequence). There are 15 residues in the CDR3. V lost 2 bases to trimming and J lost 4 bases; unmatched junction nucleotides: 6.

Specimen: PBMCs, mostly from graft donor cells, collected 360 days after TCRalphabeta/CD19-depleted stem cell transplant. This sequence originates from a male patient aged 2 to 10 who had a stem cell transplant for acute lymphoblastic leukemia, so the T cells may come from the graft donor. The genes are TRBV7-9 and TRBJ2-5; 8 bases are a match to TRBD1. For the CDR3, the DNA is TGTGCCAGCAGCTTACAGGGGGCTCAGGGAGAGACCCAGTACTTC. This gives the protein CASSLQGAQGETQYF.